This section outlines one T cell receptor beta chain sequence together with its context. The protocol was immunoSEQ multiplex PCR, while the TCRdb copy is restricted to in-frame clones and leaves out a portion. The sample lists around 130,000 clones, 80% to 90% occurring once. The data derive from a study of T cell responses to AZD1222 COVID-19 vaccine. Sequenced material: peripheral blood, taken on day 0 of AZD1222 vaccination. This clonotype was obtained from an adult in good health.

The CDR3 sequence is CASSTSGGDTGELFF. In DNA form, the CDR3 reads TGTGCCAGCAGCACTAGCGGGGGAGACACCGGGGAGCTGTTTTTT. The J gene is TRBJ2-2, the V gene TRBV11-3; 11 nucleotides align to TRBD2. This CDR3 comprises 15 residues. CDR1 SGHNT and CDR2 YENEEA come from the germline V gene. J was trimmed by 3 bases and V by 5 bases; bases with no gene match: 2.